This T cell receptor (beta chain) was identified during a study of shared clonotypes between healthy human individuals (dated by TCRdb to the early 2020s). About the investigation overall: A few men and a couple of women, aged 18 to 49 years, made up the cohort. For each donor, CD4 naive and CD4 memory were each given three plates, CD8 naive was given two plates, and CD8 memory was given one plate. Blood TCR repertoires of five healthy adults were deeply sequenced to estimate repertoire size and the extent of clonotype sharing between individuals. To increase sequencing depth and limit assay-specific biases, different laboratories used diverse techniques to prepare libraries and sequence TCR repertoires. Per donor, leukapheresis produced somewhere between about 0.94 and 8.9 billion PBMCs.

TCR CDR3 regions were amplified from genomic DNA by multiplex PCR using the deep immunoSEQ assay. Genomic DNA extracted from each cell subset was distributed evenly over all wells of several immunoSEQ 96-well plates, and each plate served as one replicate. For sorted subsets, 200 to 250 ng of genomic DNA, equivalent to around 29,000 T cell genomes, went into each replicate PCR. The purified libraries were quantified using a Qubit 3.0 fluorometer, sized with a Bioanalyzer 2100, and then quantified again using the KAPA Library Quantification kit. A separate single-read 150-cycle Illumina NextSeq 550 flow cell was used to sequence each immunoSEQ 96-well plate. Processing in the source paper ran as follows. Because the immunoSEQ output held only junctional sequences and lacked quality scores, the filtering could not match the filtering applied to full-length reads. To assign V/J genes and CDR3, sequences were annotated against IMGT germline references using PyIR, a Python wrapper for IgBLAST v1.9. Reads were removed for weak V/J assignments (E-value above 1e-6), missing CDR3, stop codons, out-of-frame junctions, or ambiguous translated residues. V3J clonotypes were defined as sequences sharing an identical inferred V gene, J gene, and CDR3 amino acid sequence. Percentage overlap between repertoires was computed as shared unique clonotypes divided by the size of the smaller repertoire. Repertoire richness was assessed with RTK rarefaction, the Chao1 estimator, and Recon v2.1 estimates of unobserved clonotypes. OLGA was used to compute generation probabilities for all TCRbeta clonotypes that the gDNA method yielded from a few donors. Not all clones reach the TCRdb copy of this immuneACCESS table, which keeps in-frame sequences only. Checked studies attribute under half of the gap to unresolved V genes and leave the rest unexplained. That table is the source of V, J and clone size, and D and trimming were worked out from the DNA. The table for this sample lists some 2,100,000 clones; 90% to 96% of them were counted only once. Roughly 0.13% of the sample rests with the top ten.

Donors were healthy HIV-negative adults with no recently reported acute infections or vaccinations. Every donor was a Caucasian adult living in Nashville, Tennessee, USA. CD4+ T cells were enriched by magnetic negative selection, after which naive cells were positively selected on CD45RA and the negative fraction was taken as the memory subset. Blood was collected by leukapheresis, and PBMCs were isolated by Ficoll-Histopaque density gradient centrifugation and then cryopreserved in liquid nitrogen vapor phase. Purity and quantity of every magnetically sorted T cell population were checked by analytical flow cytometry. From each sorted fraction, genomic DNA was isolated and quantified by UV absorbance on a Nanodrop 2000c. The germline V gene specifies SGHRS as CDR1 and YFSETQ as CDR2. The cysteine opens and the phenylalanine closes a CDR3 of 14 amino acids. The retained sequence is limited to the CDR3, 42 bases, with the frame set at the first base. Trimming at the junction amounts to 3 bases on V and 1 base on J, and the germline ends lie 10 bases apart.

As for this clone: Its antigen is not yet known. Nothing much larger sits one base from this clone, and base qualities are not available. This CDR3 is also generated by other DNA sequences in the sample.

Overall results and qualifications from the work: The genetic and exposure-history diversity represented was limited by the small number of donors. Only blood was sampled, and tissue TCR repertoires likely differ from those in blood. Compared with non-shared clonotypes, clonotypes shared by all four sorted-subset donors had higher generation probabilities. Naive subsets generally had larger estimated clonotype richness than memory subsets did. Pairwise subsampling led to the expectation that sequencing depth would affect the degree of clonotype sharing among donors. Incomplete sequencing was indicated by rarefaction of sorted-subset datasets, despite the large sequencing depth. About 5% of naive CD4, 3.5% of naive CD8, 2% to 2.5% of memory CD4, and 0.35% to 0.4% of memory CD8 clonotypes were shared across several donors.

The rearranged segments are TRBV5-1 and TRBJ1-1; a confident D gene designation cannot be given. This TCR derives from a man aged 18 to 29 in good health. The sample comprised naive CD4+ T cells sorted from blood. The cell subset or site label, as the study defines it: CD45RA+ positively selected. The encoded CDR3 is CASSSALENTEAFF. The bases read TGCGCCAGCAGCTCGGCGTTGGAGAACACTGAAGCTTTCTTT.